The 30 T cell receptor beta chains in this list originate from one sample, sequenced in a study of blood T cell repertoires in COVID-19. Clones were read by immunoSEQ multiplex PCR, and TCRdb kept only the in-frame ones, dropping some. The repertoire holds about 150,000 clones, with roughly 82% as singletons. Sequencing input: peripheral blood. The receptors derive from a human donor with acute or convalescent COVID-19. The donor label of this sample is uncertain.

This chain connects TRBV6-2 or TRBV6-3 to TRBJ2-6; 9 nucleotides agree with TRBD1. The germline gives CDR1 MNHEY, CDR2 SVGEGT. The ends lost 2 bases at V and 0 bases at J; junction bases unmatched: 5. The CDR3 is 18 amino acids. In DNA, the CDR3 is TGTGCCAGCAGTTACCGGGGGACAGGGAGCTCTGGGGCCAACGTCCTGACTTTC. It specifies CASSYRGTGSSGANVLTF.

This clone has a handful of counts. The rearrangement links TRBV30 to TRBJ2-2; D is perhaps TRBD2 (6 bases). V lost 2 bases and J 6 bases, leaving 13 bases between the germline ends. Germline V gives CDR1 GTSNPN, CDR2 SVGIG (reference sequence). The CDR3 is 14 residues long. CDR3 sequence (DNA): TGTGCCTGGAGTCCTGCCGGGAGCGCCGGGGAGCTGTTTTTT. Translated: CAWSPAGSAGELFF.

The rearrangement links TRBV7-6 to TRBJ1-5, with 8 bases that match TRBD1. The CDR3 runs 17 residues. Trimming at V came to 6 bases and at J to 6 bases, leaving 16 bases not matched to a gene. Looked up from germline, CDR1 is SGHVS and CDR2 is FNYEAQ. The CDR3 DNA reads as TGTGCCAGCAGTTCCGAAATCGGACAGGGAGCGAGTCAGCCCCAGCATTTT. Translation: CASSSEIGQGASQPQHF.

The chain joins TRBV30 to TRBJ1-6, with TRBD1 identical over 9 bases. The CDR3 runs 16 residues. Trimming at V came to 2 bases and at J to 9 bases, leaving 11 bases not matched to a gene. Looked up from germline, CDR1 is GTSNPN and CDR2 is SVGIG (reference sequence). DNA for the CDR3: TGTGCCTGGAGTACGACGGGACAGGGAATCAGTTCACCCCTCCACTTT. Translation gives CAWSTTGQGISSPLHF.

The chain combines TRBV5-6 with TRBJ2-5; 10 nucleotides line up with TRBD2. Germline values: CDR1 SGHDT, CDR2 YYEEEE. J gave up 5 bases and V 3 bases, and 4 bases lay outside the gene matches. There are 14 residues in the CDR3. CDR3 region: CASSSLTSGETQYF. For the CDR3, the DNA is TGTGCCAGCAGCTCCCTGACTAGCGGGGAGACCCAGTACTTC.

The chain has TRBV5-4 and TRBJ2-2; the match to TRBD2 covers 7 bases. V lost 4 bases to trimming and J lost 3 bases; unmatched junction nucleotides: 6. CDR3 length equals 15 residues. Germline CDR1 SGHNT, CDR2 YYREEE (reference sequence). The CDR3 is CASSGGGTYTGELFF. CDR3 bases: TGTGCCAGCAGCGGCGGGGGTACTTACACCGGGGAGCTGTTTTTT. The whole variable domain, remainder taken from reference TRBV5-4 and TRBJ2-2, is ETGVTQSPTHLIKTRGQQVTLRCSSQSGHNTVSWYQQALGQGPQFIFQYYREEENGRGNFPPRFSGLQFPNYSSELNVNALELDDSALYLCASSGGGTYTGELFFGEGSRLTVL.

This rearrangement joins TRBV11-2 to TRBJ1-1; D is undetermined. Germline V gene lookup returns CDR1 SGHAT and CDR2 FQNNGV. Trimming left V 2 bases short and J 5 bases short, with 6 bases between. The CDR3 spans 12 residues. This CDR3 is CASSLSRTEAFF. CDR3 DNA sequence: TGTGCCAGCAGCTTAAGTCGGACTGAAGCTTTCTTT.

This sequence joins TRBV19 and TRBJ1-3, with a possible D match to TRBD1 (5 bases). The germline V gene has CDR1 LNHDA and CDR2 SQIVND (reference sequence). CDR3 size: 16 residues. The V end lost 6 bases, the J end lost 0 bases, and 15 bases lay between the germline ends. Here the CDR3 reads CASSLAGARSGNTIYF. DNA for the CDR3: TGTGCCAGTAGCCTTGCTGGGGCACGCTCTGGAAACACCATATATTTT.

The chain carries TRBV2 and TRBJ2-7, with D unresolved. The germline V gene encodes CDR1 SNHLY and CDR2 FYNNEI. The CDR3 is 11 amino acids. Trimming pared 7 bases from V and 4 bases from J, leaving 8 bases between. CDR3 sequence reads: CASKRSYEQYF. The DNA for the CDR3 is TGTGCCAGCAAGAGGTCGTACGAGCAGTACTTC.

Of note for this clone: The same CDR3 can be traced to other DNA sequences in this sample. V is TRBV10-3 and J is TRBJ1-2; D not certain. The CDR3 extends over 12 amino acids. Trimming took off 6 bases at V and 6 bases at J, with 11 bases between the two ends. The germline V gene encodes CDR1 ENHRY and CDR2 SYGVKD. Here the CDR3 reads CAISPREDGYTF. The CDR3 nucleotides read TGTGCCATCAGCCCCCGGGAAGATGGCTACACCTTC.

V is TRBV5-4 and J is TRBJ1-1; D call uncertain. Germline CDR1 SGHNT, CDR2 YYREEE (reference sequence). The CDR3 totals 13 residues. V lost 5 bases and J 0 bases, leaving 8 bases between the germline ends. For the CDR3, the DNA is TGTGCCAGCAGTCCCACTCTGAACACTGAAGCTTTCTTT. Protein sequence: CASSPTLNTEAFF.

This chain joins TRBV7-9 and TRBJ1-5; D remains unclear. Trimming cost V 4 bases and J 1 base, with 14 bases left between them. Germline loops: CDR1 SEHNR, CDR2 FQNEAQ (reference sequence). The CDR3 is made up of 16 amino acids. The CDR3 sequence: CASSSDQRASNQPQHF. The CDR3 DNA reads TGTGCCAGCAGCTCGGATCAGAGGGCCAGCAATCAGCCCCAGCATTTT.

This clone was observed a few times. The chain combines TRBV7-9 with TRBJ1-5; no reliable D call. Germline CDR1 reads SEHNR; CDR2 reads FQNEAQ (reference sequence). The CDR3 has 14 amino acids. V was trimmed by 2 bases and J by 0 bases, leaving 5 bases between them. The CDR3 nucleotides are TGTGCCAGCAGCTTACCGGGTAGCAATCAGCCCCAGCATTTT. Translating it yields CASSLPGSNQPQHF.

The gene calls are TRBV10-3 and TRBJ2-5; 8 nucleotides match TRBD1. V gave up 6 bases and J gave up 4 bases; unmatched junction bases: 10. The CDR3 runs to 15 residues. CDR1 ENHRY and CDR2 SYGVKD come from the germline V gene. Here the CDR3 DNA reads TGTGCCATCAGGCAAGGACAGGGCCGAGGAGAGACCCAGTACTTC. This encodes CAIRQGQGRGETQYF.

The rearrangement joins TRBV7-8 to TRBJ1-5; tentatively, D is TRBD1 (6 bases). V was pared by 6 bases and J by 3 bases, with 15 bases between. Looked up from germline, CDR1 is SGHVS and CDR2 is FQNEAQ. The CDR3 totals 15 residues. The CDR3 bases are TGTGCCAGCAGACACCGGGACACCCCCAATCAGCCCCAGCATTTT. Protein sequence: CASRHRDTPNQPQHF.

The chain's CDR3 is CASSFWTGSYEQYF. CDR3 nucleotides: TGCGCCAGCAGCTTCTGGACAGGGTCCTACGAGCAGTACTTC. The genes are TRBV5-1 and TRBJ2-7; TRBD1 agrees at 8 bases. The CDR3 is 14 amino acids. V was clipped by 2 bases and J by 1 base; unmatched bases: 2. CDR1 and CDR2 (germline): SGHRS, YFSETQ. The full variable domain, with the rest looked up from reference TRBV5-1 and TRBJ2-7, is KAGVTQTPRYLIKTRGQQVTLSCSPISGHRSVSWYQQTPGQGLQFLFEYFSETQRNKGNFPGRFSGRQFSNSRSEMNVSTLELGDSALYLCASSFWTGSYEQYFGPGTRLTVT.

In DNA, the CDR3 is TGCGCCAGCAGTGTGGGGGCCGACAATGAGCAGTTCTTC. Protein product: CASSVGADNEQFF. V usage is TRBV10-1 and J usage is TRBJ2-1; possible D gene TRBD1, 6 bases. Germline V gene sequence: CDR1 WNHNN, CDR2 SYGVQD (reference sequence). V dropped 4 bases and J dropped 5 bases, with 9 bases sitting between them. CDR3 length equals 13 residues.

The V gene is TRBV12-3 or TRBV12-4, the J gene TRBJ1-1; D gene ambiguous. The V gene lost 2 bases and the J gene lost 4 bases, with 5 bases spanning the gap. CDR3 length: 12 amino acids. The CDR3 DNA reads TGTGCCAGCAGTTTAACGAGCACTGAAGCTTTCTTT. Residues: CASSLTSTEAFF.

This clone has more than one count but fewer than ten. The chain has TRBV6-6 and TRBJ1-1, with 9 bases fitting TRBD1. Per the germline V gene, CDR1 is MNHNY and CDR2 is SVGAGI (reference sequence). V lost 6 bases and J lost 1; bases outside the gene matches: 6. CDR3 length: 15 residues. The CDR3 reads CASSPGTGTNTEAFF. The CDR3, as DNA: TGTGCCAGCAGCCCCGGGACAGGGACGAACACTGAAGCTTTCTTT.

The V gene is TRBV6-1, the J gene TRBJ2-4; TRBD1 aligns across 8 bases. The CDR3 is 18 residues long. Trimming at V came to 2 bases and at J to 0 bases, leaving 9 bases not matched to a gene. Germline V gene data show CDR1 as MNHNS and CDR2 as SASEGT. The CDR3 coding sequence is TGTGCCAGCAGTGAATCCAGGACAGGGAATCTAGCCAAAAACATTCAGTACTTC. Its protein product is CASSESRTGNLAKNIQYF.

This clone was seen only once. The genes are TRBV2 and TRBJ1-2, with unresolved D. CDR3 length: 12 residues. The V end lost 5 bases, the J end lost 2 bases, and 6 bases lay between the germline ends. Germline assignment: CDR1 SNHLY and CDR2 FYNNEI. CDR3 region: CASSQQNYGYTF. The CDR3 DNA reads TGTGCCAGCAGTCAACAAAACTATGGCTACACCTTC.

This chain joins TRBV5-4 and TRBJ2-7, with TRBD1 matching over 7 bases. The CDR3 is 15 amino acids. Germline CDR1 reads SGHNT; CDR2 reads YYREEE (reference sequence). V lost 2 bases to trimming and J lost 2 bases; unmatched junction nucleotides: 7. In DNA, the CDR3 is TGTGCCAGCAGCTTAATAGGGACAGCTGCCTACGAGCAGTACTTC. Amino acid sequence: CASSLIGTAAYEQYF.

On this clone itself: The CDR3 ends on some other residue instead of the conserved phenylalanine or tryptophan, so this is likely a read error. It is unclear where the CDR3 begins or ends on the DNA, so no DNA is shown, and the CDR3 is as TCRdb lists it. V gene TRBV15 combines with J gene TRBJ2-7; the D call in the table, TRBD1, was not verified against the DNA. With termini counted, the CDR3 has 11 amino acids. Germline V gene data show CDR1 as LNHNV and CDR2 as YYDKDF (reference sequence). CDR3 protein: CATSRGDAQGN.

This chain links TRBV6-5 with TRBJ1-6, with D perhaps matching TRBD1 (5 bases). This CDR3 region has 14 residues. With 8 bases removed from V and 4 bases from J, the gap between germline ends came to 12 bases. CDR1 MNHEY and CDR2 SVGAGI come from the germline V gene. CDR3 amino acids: CASYPGGYNSPLHF. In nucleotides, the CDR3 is TGTGCCAGCTATCCGGGGGGATATAATTCACCCCTCCACTTT.

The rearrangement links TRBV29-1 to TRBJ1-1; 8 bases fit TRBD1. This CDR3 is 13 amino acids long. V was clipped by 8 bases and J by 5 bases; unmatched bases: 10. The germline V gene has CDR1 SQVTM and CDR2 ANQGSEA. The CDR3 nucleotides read TGCAGCTTCCGGGAACAGGGGGGAACTGAAGCTTTCTTT. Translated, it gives CSFREQGGTEAFF.

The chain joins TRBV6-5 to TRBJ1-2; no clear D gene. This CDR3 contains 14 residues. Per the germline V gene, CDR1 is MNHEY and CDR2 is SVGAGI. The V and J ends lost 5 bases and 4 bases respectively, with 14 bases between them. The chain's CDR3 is CASSRDGERYGYTF. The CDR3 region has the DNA TGTGCCAGCAGTCGCGACGGAGAGCGCTATGGCTACACCTTC.

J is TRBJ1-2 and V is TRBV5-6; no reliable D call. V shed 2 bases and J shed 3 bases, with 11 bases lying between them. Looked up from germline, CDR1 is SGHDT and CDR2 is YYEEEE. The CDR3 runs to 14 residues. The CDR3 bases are TGTGCCAGCAGCTTACTCCGGAGGGACTATGGCTACACCTTC. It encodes CASSLLRRDYGYTF.

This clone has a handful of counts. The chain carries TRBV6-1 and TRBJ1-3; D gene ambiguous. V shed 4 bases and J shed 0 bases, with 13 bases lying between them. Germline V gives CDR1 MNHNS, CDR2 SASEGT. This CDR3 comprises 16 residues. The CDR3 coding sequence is TGTGCCAGCAGTGTACGCCCCGGGAGCTCTGGAAACACCATATATTTT. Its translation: CASSVRPGSSGNTIYF.

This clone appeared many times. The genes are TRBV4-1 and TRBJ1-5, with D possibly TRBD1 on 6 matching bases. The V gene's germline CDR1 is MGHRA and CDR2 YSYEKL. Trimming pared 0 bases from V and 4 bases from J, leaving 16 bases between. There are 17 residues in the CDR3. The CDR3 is CASSQDLTGTPNQPQHF. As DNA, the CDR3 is TGCGCCAGCAGCCAAGACCTAACCGGGACACCGAATCAGCCCCAGCATTTT.

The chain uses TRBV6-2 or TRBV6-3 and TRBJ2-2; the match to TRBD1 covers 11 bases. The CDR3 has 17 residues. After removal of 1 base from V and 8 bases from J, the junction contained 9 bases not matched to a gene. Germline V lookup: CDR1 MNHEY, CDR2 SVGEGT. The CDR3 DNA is TGTGCCAGCAGTTACTTCGGGACAGGGGGACCTCAGGGGGAGCTGTTTTTT. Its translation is CASSYFGTGGPQGELFF.